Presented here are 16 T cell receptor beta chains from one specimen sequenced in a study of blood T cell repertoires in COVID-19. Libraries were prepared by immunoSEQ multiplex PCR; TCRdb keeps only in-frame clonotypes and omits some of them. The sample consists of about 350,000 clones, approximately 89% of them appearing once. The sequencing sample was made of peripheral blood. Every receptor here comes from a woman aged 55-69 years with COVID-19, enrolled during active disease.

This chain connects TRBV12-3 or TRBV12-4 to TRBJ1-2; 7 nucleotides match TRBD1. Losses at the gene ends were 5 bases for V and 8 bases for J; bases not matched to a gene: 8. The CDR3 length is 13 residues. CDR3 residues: CASSPDRTYGYTF. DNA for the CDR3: TGTGCCAGCAGTCCGGACAGGACTTACGGCTACACCTTC.

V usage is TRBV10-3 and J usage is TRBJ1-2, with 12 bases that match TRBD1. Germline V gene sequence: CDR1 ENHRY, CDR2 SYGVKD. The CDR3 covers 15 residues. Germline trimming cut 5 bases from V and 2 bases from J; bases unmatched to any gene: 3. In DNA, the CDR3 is TGTGCCATCAGTCCGGGACAGGGGGCAAACTATGGCTACACCTTC. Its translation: CAISPGQGANYGYTF.

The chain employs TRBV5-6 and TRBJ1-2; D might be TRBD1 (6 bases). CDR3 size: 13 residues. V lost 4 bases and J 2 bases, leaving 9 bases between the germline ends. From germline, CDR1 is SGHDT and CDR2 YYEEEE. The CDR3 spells CASSRRGNYGYTF. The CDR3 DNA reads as TGTGCCAGCAGCAGAAGGGGGAACTATGGCTACACCTTC.

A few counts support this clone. CDR3 in amino acids: CASVGPWTGTEAFF. The CDR3 region has the DNA TGTGCCAGCGTGGGCCCGTGGACAGGGACTGAAGCTTTCTTT. J is TRBJ1-1 and V is TRBV6-5; 8 bases match TRBD1. J was trimmed by 5 bases and V by 8 bases; bases with no gene match: 10. The germline gives CDR1 MNHEY, CDR2 SVGAGI. The CDR3 contains 14 residues.

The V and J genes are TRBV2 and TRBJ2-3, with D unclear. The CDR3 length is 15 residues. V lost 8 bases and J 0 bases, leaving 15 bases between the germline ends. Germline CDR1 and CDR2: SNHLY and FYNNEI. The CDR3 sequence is CASGQGQASTDTQYF. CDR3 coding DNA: TGTGCCAGCGGGCAAGGCCAGGCTAGCACAGATACGCAGTATTTT.

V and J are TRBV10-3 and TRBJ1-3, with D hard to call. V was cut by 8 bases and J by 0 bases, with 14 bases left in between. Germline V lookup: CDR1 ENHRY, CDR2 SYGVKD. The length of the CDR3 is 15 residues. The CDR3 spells CAIGPSLDSGNTIYF. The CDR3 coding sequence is TGTGCCATCGGTCCCAGTCTAGACTCTGGAAACACCATATATTTT.

CDR3 amino acids: CAISPGQGSGYTF. CDR3 in DNA: TGTGCCATCAGCCCGGGACAGGGGTCCGGCTACACCTTC. V usage is TRBV10-3 and J usage is TRBJ1-2; 10 nucleotides match TRBD1. The CDR3 runs to 13 residues. Trimming took 6 bases from V and 8 from J; bases not matched to a gene: 6. Germline V gene data show CDR1 as ENHRY and CDR2 as SYGVKD.

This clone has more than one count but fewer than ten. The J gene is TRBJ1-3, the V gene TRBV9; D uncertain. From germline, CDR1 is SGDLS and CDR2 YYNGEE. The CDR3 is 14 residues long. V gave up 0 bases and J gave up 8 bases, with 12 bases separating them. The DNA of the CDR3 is TGTGCCAGCAGCGTAGGAGGAGGGATCCACACCATATATTTT. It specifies CASSVGGGIHTIYF.

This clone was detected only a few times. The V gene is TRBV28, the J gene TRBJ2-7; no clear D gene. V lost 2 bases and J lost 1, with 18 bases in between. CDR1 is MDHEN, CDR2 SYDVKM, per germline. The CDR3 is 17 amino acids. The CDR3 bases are TGTGCCAGCAGTTTACTCGGGTTGGGTCAAGCTTCCTACGAGCAGTACTTC. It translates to CASSLLGLGQASYEQYF.

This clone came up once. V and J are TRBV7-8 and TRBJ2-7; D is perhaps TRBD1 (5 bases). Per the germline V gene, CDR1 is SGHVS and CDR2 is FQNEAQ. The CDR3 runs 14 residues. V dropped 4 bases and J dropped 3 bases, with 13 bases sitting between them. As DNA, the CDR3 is TGTGCCAGCAGCTCAGGGAAGAGGCTCTACGAGCAGTACTTC. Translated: CASSSGKRLYEQYF.

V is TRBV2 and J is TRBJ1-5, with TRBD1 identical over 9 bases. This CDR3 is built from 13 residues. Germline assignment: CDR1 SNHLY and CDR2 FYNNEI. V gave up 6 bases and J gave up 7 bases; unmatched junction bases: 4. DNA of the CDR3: TGTGCCAGCAGAACCACAGGGGGCCAGCCCCAGCATTTT. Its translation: CASRTTGGQPQHF. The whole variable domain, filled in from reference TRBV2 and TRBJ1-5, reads EPEVTQTPSHQVTQMGQEVILRCVPISNHLYFYWYRQILGQKVEFLVSFYNNEISEKSEIFDDQFSVERPDGSNFTLKIRSTKLEDSAMYFCASRTTGGQPQHFGDGTRLSIL.

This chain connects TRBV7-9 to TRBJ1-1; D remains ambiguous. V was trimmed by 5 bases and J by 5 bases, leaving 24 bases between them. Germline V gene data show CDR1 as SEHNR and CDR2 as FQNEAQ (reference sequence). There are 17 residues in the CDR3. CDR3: CASSKIPHMEAKTEAFF. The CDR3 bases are TGTGCCAGCAGCAAAATTCCCCATATGGAGGCGAAGACTGAAGCTTTCTTT.

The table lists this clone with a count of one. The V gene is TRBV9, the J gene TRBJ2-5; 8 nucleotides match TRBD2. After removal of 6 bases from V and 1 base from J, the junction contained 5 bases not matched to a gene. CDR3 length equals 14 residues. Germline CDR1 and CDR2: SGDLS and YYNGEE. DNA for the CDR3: TGTGCCAGCAACCCGGGGGGGGGCCAAGAGACCCAGTACTTC. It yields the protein CASNPGGGQETQYF.

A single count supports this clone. Here the CDR3 reads CASSVLSTGELFF. CDR3 DNA: TGTGCCAGCAGCGTCCTCTCCACCGGGGAGCTGTTTTTT. The V and J genes are TRBV9 and TRBJ2-2; D unresolved. The CDR3 loop spans 13 amino acids. CDR1 and CDR2 (germline): SGDLS, YYNGEE. The V end lost 2 bases, the J end lost 4 bases, and 6 bases lay between the germline ends.

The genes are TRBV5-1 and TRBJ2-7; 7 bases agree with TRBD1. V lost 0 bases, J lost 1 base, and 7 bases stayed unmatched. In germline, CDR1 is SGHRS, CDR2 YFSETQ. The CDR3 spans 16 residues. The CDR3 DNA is TGCGCCAGCAGCTTGGCAGGACAGGTCTTTTCCTACGAGCAGTACTTC. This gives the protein CASSLAGQVFSYEQYF.

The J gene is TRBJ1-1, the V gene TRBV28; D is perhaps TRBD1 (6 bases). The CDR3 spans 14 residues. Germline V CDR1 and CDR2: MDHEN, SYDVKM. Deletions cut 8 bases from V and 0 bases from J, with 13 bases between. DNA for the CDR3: TGTGCCAGCCCACCACAGGGTCTGAACACTGAAGCTTTCTTT. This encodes CASPPQGLNTEAFF.